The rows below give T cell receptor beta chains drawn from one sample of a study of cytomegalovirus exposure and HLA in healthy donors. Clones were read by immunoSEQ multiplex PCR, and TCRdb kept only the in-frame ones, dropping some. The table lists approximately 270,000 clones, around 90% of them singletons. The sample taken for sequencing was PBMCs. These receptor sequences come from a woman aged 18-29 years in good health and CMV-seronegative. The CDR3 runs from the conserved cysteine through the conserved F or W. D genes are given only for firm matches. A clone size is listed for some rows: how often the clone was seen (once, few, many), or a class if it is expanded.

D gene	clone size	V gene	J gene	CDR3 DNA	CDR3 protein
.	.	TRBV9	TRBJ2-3	TGTGCCAGCAGCGCATCTACCGGACAGACCACAGATACGCAGTATTTT	CASSASTGQTTDTQYF
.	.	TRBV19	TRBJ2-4	TGTGCCAGTAGTAATCGGGCGGGGTCAGCCAAAAACATTCAGTACTTC	CASSNRAGSAKNIQYF
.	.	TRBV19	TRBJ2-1	TGTGCCAGTAGCCCAGGCCTCAACAATGAGCAGTTCTTC	CASSPGLNNEQFF
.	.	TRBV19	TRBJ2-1	TGTGCCAGTAGTATCGGAGGGGAGCCTTACAATGAGCAGTTCTTC	CASSIGGEPYNEQFF
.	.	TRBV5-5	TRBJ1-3	TGTGCCAGCAGCACGGGATCTGGAAACACCATATATTTT	CASSTGSGNTIYF
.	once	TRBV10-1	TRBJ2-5	TGCGCCAGCAGTGAGACAGTTCAAGAGACCCAGTACTTC	CASSETVQETQYF
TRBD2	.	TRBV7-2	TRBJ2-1	TGTGCCAGCACCTTTAATCCGGGACTAGCGGCAAATGAGCAGTTCTTC	CASTFNPGLAANEQFF
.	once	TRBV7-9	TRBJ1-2	TGTGCCAGCAGCCGATCAGTGAACAGGTTAAACTATGGCTACACCTTC	CASSRSVNRLNYGYTF
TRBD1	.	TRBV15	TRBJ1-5	TGTGCCACCCTCGAGCGGACAGGGGCCAATCAGCCCCAGCATTTT	CATLERTGANQPQHF
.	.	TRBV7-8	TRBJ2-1	TGTGCCAGCAGCCCGTGGTCCGCTCAGGGCGAGGCCTACAATGAGCAGTTCTTC	CASSPWSAQGEAYNEQFF
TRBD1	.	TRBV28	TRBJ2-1	TGTGCCAGCTCGACAGGGTACAACAATGAGCAGTTCTTC	CASSTGYNNEQFF
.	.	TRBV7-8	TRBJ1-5	TGTGCCAGCAGCTTAGATTGGTTCAGCGACAATCAGCCCCAGCATTTT	CASSLDWFSDNQPQHF
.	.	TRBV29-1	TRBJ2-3	TGCAGCGTTGAATTGCCCGGGAAGGCGGAGACAGATACGCAGTATTTT	CSVELPGKAETDTQYF
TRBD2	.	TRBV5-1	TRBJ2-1	TGCGCCAGCAGCAGGGACGGGGGGAGCTCCTACAATGAGCAGTTCTTC	CASSRDGGSSYNEQFF
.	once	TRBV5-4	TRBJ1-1	TGTGCCAGCAGCTTGGCGGGGGGGGTTGAAGCTTTCTTT	CASSLAGGVEAFF
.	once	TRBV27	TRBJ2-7	TGTGCCAGCAGCCTCGGGTGGGGGCAAGGGGGTGACTACGAGCAGTACTTC	CASSLGWGQGGDYEQYF
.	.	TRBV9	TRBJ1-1	TGTGCCAGCAGACCGGGACTGGAGAACACTGAAGCTTTCTTT	CASRPGLENTEAFF
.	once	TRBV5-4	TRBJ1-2	TGTGCCAGCAGCCTATCTCGGGTTAACTATGGCTACACCTTC	CASSLSRVNYGYTF
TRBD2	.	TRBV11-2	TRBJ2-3	TGTGCCAGCAGCATTACCGGGACTAGCGGGGACACAGATACGCAGTATTTT	CASSITGTSGDTDTQYF
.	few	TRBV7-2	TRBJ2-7	TGTGCCAGCAGCTCGTTCGTACCGAGATCCTACGAGCAGTACTTC	CASSSFVPRSYEQYF
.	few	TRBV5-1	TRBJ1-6	TGCGCCAGCAGCTTGGGGCAGGATAATTCACCCCTCCACTTT	CASSLGQDNSPLHF
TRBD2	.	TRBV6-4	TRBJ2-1	TGTGCCAGCAGCGCTAGCGGGGGCTCCTACAATGAGCAGTTCTTC	CASSASGGSYNEQFF
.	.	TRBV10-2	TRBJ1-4	TGCGCCAGCAGTGAGATTGGGGTTAGGGGTTATGAAAAACTGTTTTTT	CASSEIGVRGYEKLFF
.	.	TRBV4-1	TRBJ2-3	TGCGCCAGCAGCCAAGATCAGTCAGGCAGCACAGATACGCAGTATTTT	CASSQDQSGSTDTQYF
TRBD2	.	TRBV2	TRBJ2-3	TGTGCCAGCAGGGCGATTGGGCGGGGGGAGTCAAGCACAGATACGCAGTATTTT	CASRAIGRGESSTDTQYF
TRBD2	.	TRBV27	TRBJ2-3	TGTGCCAGCAGTTCTCCTTTTTTGCTAGCGGGGGGCGGAGATACGCAGTATTTT	CASSSPFLLAGGGDTQYF
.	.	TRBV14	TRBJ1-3	TGTGCCAGCAGCCAAGACCCATCGCCAGGTCGAAACACCATATATTTT	CASSQDPSPGRNTIYF